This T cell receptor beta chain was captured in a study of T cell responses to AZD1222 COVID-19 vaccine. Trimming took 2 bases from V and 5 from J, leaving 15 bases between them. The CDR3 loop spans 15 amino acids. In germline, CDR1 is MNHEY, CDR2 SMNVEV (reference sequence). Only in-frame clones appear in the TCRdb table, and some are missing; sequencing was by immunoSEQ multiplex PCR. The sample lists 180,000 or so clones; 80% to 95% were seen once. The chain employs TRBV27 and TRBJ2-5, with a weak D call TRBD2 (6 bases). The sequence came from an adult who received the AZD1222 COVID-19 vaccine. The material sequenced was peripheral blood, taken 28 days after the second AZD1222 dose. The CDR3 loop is CASSLGLAGPETQYF. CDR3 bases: TGTGCCAGCAGTTTAGGACTGGCGGGGCCGGAGACCCAGTACTTC.